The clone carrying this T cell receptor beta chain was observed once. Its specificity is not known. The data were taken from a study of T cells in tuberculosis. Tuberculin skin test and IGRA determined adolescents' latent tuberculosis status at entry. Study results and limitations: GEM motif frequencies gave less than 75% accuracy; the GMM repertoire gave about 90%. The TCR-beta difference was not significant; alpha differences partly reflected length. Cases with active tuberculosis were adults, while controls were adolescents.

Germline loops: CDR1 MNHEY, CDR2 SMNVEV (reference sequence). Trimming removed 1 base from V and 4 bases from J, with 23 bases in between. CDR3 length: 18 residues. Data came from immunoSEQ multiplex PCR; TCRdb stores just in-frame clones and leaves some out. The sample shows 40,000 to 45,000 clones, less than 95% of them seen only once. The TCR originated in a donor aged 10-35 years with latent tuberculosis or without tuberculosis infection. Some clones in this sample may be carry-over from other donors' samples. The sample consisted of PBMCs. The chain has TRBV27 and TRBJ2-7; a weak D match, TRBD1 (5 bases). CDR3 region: CASSLWGGKGRPAYEQYF. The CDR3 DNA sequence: TGTGCCAGCAGTTTATGGGGCGGAAAAGGTCGCCCGGCATACGAGCAGTACTTC.